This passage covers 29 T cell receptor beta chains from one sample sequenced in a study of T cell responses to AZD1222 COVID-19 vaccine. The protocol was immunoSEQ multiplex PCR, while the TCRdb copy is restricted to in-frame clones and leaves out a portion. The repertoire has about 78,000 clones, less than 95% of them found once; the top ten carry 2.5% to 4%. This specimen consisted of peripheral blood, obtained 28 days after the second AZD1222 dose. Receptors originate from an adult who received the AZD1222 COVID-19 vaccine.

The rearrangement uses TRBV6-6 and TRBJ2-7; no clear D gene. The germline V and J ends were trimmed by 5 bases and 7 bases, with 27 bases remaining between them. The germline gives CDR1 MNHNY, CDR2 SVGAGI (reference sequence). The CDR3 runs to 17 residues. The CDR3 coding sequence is TGTGCCAGCAGTCCCCAAGGTCGGCGCAAGGATAAAGGGGAGCAGTACTTC. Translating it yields CASSPQGRRKDKGEQYF.

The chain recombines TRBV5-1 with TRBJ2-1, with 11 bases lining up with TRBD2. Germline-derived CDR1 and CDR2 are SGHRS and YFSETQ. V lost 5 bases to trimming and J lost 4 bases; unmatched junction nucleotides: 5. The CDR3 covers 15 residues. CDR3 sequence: CASSFSSGGYNEQFF. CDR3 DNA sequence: TGCGCCAGCAGTTTTTCTAGCGGGGGGTACAATGAGCAGTTCTTC. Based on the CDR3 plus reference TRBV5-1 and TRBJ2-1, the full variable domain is KAGVTQTPRYLIKTRGQQVTLSCSPISGHRSVSWYQQTPGQGLQFLFEYFSETQRNKGNFPGRFSGRQFSNSRSEMNVSTLELGDSALYLCASSFSSGGYNEQFFGPGTRLTVL.

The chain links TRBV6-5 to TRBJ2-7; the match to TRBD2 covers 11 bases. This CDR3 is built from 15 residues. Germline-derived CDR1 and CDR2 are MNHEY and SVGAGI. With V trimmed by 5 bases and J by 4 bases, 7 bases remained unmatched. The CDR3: CASSPPLAGGYEQYF. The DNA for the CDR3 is TGTGCCAGCAGTCCCCCCCTAGCGGGGGGTTACGAGCAGTACTTC.

DNA of the CDR3: TGTGCCACCGCGGGGGAGAGGACTAATGAAAAACTGTTTTTT. Protein product: CATAGERTNEKLFF. V and J are TRBV27 and TRBJ1-4; D is possibly TRBD1 (5 bases). V was shortened by 10 bases and J by 2 bases, with 14 bases between the two germline ends. The germline V gene has CDR1 MNHEY and CDR2 SMNVEV (reference sequence). CDR3 length equals 14 residues.

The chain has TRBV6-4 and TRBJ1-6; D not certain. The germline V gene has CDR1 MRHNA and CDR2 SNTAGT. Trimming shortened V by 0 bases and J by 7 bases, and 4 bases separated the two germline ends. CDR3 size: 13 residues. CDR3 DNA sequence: TGTGCCAGCAGTGACTCGCGCAATTCACCCCTCCACTTT. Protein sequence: CASSDSRNSPLHF.

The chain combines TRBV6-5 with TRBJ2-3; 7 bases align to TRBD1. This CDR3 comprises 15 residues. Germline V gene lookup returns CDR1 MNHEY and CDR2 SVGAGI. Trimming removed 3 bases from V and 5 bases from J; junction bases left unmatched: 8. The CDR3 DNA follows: TGTGCCAGCAGTTATGACAGGGTAACCGGAGATACGCAGTATTTT. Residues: CASSYDRVTGDTQYF.

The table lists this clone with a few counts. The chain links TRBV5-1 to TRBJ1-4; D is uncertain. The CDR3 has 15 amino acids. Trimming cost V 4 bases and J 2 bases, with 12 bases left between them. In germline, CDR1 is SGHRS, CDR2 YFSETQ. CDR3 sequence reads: CASSLAGSTNEKLFF. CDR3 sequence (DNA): TGCGCCAGCAGCCTGGCGGGGTCTACTAATGAAAAACTGTTTTTT.

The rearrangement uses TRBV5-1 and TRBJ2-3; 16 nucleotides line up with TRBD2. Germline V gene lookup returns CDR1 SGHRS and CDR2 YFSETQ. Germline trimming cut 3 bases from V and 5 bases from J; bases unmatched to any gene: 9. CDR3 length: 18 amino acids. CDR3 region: CASSSVPGLAGGQDTQYF. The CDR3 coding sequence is TGCGCCAGCAGCTCCGTCCCGGGACTAGCGGGGGGGCAAGATACGCAGTATTTT.

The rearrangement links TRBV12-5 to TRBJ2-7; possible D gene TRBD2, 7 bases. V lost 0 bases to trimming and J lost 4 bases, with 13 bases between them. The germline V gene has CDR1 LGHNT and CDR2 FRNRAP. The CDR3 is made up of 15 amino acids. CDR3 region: CASGLVWGGRYEQYF. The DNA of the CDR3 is TGTGCTAGTGGTTTGGTATGGGGGGGCAGGTACGAGCAGTACTTC. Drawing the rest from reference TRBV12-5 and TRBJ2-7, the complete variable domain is DARVTQTPRHKVTEMGQEVTMRCQPILGHNTVFWYRQTMMQGLELLAYFRNRAPLDDSGMPKDRFSAEMPDATLATLKIQPSEPRDSAVYFCASGLVWGGRYEQYFGPGTRLTVT.

The CDR3 protein is CASNRLATEQFF. The CDR3 DNA sequence: TGTGCCAGCAATAGACTAGCAACTGAGCAGTTCTTC. This chain connects TRBV2 to TRBJ2-1; 7 bases are a match to TRBD2. CDR3 length: 12 residues. V shed 7 bases and J 9 bases; nucleotides not matched to a gene: 6. CDR1 and CDR2 (germline): SNHLY, FYNNEI.

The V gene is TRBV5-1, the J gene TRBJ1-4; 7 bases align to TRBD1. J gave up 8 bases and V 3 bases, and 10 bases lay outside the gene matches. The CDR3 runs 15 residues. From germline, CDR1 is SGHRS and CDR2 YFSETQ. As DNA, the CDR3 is TGCGCCAGCAGCTCAAGCGTAGGACAGGCAGAAAAACTGTTTTTT. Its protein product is CASSSSVGQAEKLFF.

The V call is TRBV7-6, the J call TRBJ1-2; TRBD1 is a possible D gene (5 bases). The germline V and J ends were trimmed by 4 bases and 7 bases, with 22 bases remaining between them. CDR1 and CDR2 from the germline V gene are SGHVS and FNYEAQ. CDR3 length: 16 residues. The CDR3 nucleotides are TGTGCCAGCAGCTCACCTTCAACTGCAGGGACTGGTGGCTACACCTTC. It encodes CASSSPSTAGTGGYTF.

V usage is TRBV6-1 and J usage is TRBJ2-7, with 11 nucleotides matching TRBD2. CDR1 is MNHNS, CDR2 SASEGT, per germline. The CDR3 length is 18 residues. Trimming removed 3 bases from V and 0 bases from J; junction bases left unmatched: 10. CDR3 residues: CASSDRRPSGRSSYEQYF. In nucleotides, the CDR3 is TGTGCCAGCAGTGATCGCCGACCTAGCGGGAGGAGCTCCTACGAGCAGTACTTC.

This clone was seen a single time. CDR3 amino acids: CASSLVRAGGGYTF. DNA of the CDR3: TGCGCCAGCAGCTTGGTTCGGGCCGGAGGGGGCTACACCTTC. The chain couples TRBV5-1 to TRBJ1-2; D not resolved. CDR1 is SGHRS and CDR2 is YFSETQ in the germline V gene. V dropped 0 bases and J dropped 8 bases, with 14 bases sitting between them. The CDR3 covers 14 residues.

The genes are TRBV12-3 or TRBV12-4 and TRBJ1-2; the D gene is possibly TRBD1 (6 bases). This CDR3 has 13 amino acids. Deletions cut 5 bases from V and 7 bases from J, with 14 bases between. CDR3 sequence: CASSAHRVGGYTF. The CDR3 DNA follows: TGTGCCAGCAGTGCCCACAGGGTTGGTGGCTACACCTTC.

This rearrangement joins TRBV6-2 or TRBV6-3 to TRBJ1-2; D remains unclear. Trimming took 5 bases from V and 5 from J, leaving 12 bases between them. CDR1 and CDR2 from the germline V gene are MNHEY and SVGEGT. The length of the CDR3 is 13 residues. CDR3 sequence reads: CASSIREIYGYTF. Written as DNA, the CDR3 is TGTGCCAGCAGTATTCGGGAGATATATGGCTACACCTTC.

CDR3 sequence (DNA): TGCGCCAGCAGTGAACTAGCGGGAGTCGGTGGTGAGCAGTTCTTC. It translates to CASSELAGVGGEQFF. The chain couples TRBV10-1 to TRBJ2-1; 11 nucleotides agree with TRBD2. V lost 3 bases, J lost 9 bases, and 7 bases stayed unmatched. CDR1 and CDR2 from the germline V gene are WNHNN and SYGVQD (reference sequence). This CDR3 contains 15 residues.

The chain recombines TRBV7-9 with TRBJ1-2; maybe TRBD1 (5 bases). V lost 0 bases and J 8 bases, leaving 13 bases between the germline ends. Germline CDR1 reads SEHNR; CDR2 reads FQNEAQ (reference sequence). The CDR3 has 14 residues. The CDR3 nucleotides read TGTGCCAGCAGCTTAGCCGGCAGGGTCGGGGGCTACACCTTC. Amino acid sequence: CASSLAGRVGGYTF.

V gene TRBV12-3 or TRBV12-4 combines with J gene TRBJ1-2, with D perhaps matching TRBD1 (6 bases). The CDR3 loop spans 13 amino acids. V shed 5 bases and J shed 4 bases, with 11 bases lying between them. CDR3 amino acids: CASSPGQIYGYTF. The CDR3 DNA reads TGTGCCAGCAGTCCTGGACAGATCTATGGCTACACCTTC.

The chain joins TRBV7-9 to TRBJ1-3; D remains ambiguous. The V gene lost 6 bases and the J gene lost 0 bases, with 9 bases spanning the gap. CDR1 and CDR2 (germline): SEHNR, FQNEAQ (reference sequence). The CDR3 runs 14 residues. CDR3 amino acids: CASRQQSSGNTIYF. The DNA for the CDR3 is TGTGCCAGCAGACAACAGAGCTCTGGAAACACCATATATTTT.

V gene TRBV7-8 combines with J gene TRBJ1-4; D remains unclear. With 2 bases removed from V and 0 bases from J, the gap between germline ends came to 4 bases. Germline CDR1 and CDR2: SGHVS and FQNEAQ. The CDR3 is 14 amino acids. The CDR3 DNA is TGTGCCAGCAGCTTATCAACAACTAATGAAAAACTGTTTTTT. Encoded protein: CASSLSTTNEKLFF.

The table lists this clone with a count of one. The chain's CDR3 is CASSLTQGEGVTQYF. CDR3 nucleotide sequence: TGTGCCAGCAGCTTAACCCAGGGGGAAGGGGTGACCCAGTACTTC. The chain joins TRBV7-3 to TRBJ2-5, with 7 positions matching TRBD1. V shed 0 bases and J 7 bases; nucleotides not matched to a gene: 8. CDR1 SGHTA and CDR2 FQGTGA come from the germline V gene. The CDR3 extends over 15 amino acids.

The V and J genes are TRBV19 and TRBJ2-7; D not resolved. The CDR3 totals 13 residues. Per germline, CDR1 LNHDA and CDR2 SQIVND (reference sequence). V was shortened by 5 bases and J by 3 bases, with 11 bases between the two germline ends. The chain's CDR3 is CASSLRQHYEQYF. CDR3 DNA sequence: TGTGCCAGTAGTCTTCGGCAGCACTACGAGCAGTACTTC.

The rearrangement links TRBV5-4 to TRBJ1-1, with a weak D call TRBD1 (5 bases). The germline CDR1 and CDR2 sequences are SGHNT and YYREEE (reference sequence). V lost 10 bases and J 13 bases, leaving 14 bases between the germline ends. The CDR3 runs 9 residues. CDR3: CAWGVPGFF. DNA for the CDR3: TGTGCCTGGGGGGTGCCCGGTTTCTTT.

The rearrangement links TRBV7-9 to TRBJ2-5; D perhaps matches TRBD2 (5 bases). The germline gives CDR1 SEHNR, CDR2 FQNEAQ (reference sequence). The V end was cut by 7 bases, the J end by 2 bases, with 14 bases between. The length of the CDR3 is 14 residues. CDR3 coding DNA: TGTGCCAGCACCTCTCGAGGGTTACAAGAGACCCAGTACTTC. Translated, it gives CASTSRGLQETQYF.

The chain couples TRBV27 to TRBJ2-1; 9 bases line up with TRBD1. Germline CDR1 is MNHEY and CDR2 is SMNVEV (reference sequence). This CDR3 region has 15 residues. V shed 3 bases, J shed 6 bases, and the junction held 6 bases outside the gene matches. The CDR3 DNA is TGTGCCAGCAGTTTCCTGGGACAGGGTACCAATGAGCAGTTCTTC. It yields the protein CASSFLGQGTNEQFF.

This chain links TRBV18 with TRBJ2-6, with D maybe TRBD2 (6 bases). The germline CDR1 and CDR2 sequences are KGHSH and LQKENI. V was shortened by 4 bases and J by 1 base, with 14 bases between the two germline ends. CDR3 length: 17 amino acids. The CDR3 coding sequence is TGTGCCAGCTCACTGGCGGGGTCCGGGTCTGGGGCCAACGTCCTGACTTTC. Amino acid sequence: CASSLAGSGSGANVLTF.

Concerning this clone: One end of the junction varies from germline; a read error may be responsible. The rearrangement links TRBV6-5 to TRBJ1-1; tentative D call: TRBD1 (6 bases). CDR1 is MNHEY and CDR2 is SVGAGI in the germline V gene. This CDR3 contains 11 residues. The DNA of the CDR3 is TGTGCCAGCAGATTAAACTCAGGGGTCCACTTT. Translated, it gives CASRLNSGVHF.

Here the CDR3 reads CASTLDRDHEQFF. DNA of the CDR3: TGTGCCAGTACCTTGGACAGGGACCATGAGCAGTTCTTC. V gene TRBV19 combines with J gene TRBJ2-1; TRBD1 agrees at 8 bases. In germline, CDR1 is LNHDA, CDR2 SQIVND (reference sequence). This CDR3 is 13 amino acids long. Trimming took 7 bases from V and 8 from J; bases not matched to a gene: 7. Based on the CDR3 plus reference TRBV19 and TRBJ2-1, the full variable domain is DGGITQSPKYLFRKEGQNVTLSCEQNLNHDAMYWYRQDPGQGLRLIYYSQIVNDFQKGDIAEGYSVSREKKESFPLTVTSAQKNPTAFYLCASTLDRDHEQFFGPGTRLTVL.